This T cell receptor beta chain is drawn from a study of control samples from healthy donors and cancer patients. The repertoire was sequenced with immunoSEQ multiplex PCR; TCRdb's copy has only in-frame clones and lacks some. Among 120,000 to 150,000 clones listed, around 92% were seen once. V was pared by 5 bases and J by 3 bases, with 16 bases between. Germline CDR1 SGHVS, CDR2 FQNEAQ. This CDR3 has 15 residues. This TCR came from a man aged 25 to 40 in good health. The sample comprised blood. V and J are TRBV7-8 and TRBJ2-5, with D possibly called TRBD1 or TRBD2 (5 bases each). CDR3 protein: CASSGVGDLKETQYF. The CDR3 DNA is TGTGCCAGCAGCGGGGTTGGGGACCTTAAAGAGACCCAGTACTTC.